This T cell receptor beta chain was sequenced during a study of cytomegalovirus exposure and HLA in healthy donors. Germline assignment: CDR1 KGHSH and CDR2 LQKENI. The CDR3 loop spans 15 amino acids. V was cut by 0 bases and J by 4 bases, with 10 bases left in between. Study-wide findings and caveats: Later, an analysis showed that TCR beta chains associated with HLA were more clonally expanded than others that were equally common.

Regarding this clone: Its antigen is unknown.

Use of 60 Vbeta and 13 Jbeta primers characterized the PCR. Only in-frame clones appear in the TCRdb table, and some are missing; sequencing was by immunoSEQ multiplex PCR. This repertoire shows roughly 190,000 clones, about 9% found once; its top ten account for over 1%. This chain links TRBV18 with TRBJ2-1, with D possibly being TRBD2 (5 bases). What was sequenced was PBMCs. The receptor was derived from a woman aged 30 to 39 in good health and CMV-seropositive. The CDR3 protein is CASSPPEAPYNEQFF. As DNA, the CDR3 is TGTGCCAGCTCACCACCGGAGGCCCCGTACAATGAGCAGTTCTTC.